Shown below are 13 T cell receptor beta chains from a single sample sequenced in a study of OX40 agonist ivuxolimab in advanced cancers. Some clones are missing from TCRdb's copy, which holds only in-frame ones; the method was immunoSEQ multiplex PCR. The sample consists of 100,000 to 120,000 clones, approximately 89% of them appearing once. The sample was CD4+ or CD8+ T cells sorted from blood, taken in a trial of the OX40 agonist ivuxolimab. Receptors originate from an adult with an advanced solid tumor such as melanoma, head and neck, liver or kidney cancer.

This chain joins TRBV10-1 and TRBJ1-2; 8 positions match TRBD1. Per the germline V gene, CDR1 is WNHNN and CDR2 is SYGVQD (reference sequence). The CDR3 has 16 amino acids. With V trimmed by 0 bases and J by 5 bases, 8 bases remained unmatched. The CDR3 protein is CASSESTQGGSYGYTF. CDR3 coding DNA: TGCGCCAGCAGTGAGTCGACACAGGGGGGATCGTATGGCTACACCTTC.

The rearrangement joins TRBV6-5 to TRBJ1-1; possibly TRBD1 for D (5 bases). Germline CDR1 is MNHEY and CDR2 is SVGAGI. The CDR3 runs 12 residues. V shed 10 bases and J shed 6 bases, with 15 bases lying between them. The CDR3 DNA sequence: TGTGCCACCAGGTCGGGGGGGGCTGAAGCTTTCTTT. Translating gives CATRSGGAEAFF.

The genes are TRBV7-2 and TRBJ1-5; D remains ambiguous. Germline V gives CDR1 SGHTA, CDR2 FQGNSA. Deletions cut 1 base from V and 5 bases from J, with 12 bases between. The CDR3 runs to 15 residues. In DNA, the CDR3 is TGTGCCAGCAGCTTAGTGGCCGGTACGGATCAGCCCCAGCATTTT. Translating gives CASSLVAGTDQPQHF.

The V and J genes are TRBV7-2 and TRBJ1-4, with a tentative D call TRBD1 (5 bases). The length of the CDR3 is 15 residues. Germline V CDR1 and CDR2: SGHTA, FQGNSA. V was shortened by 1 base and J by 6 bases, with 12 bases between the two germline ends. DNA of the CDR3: TGTGCCAGCAGCTTAGGGGCAGGGATAGATGAAAAACTGTTTTTT. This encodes CASSLGAGIDEKLFF.

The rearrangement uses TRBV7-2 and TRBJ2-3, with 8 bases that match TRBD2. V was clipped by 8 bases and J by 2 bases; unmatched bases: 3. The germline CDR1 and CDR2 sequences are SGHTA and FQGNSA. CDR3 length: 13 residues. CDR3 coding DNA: TGTGCCAGCGGCGGGAGGACCACAGATACGCAGTATTTT. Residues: CASGGRTTDTQYF.

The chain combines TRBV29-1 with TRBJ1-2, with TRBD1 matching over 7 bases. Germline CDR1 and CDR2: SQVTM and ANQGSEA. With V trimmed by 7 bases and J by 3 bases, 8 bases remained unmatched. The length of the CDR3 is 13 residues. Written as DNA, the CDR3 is TGCAGCGGCCGAGGACAGGAGGACTATGGCTACACCTTC. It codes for CSGRGQEDYGYTF.

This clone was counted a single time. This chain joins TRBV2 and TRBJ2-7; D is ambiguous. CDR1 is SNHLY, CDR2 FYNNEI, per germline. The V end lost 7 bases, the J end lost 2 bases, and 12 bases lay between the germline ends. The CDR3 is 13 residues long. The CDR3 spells CASKIGGPYEQYF. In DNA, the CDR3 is TGTGCCAGCAAAATAGGCGGACCCTACGAGCAGTACTTC.

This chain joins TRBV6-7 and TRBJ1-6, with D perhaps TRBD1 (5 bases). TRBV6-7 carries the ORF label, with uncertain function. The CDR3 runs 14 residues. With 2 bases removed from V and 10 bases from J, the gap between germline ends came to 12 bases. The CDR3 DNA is TGTGCCAGCAGTTACCAGGGTGTGTTGTCACCCCTCCACTTT. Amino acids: CASSYQGVLSPLHF.

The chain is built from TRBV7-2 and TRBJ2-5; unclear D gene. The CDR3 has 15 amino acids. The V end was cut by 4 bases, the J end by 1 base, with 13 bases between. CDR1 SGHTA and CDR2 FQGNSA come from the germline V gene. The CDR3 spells CASSSQITPQETQYF. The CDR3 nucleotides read TGTGCCAGCAGCTCCCAGATTACCCCCCAAGAGACCCAGTACTTC.

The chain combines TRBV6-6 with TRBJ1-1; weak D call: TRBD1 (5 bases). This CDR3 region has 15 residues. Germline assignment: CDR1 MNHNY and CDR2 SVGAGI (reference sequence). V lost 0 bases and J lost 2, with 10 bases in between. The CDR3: CASSYSPGSNTEAFF. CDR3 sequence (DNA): TGTGCCAGCAGTTACTCGCCAGGGAGTAACACTGAAGCTTTCTTT.

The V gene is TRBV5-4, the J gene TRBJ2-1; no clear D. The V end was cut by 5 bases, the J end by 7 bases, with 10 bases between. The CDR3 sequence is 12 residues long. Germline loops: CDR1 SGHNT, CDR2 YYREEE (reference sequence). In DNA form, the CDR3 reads TGTGCCAGCAGTATCATTAAGAATGAGCAGTTCTTC. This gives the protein CASSIIKNEQFF.

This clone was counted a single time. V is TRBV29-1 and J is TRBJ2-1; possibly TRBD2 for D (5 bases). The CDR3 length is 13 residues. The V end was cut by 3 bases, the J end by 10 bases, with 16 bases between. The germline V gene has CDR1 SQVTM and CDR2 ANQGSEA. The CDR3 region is CSVDGQSGREQFF. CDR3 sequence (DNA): TGCAGCGTTGATGGCCAAAGCGGCAGGGAGCAGTTCTTC.

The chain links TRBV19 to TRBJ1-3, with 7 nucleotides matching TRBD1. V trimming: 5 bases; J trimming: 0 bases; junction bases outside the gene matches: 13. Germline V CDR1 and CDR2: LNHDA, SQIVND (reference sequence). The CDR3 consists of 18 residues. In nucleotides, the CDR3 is TGTGCCAGTAGTTCCCGCCGGGACAGAAGCCTCTCTGGAAACACCATATATTTT. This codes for CASSSRRDRSLSGNTIYF.